Below are 27 T cell receptor beta chains sequenced from a single sample in a study of cytomegalovirus exposure and HLA in healthy donors. The PCR was carried out with 60 Vbeta primers and 13 Jbeta primers. The table came from immunoSEQ multiplex PCR; TCRdb's copy has only in-frame clones and leaves some out. The sample has under 200,000 clones, more than 70% seen once. The material sequenced was PBMCs. The origin of the receptors is a boy between 10 and 17 years old in good health and CMV-seronegative.

This clone was observed many times. The genes are TRBV10-1 and TRBJ2-3; D gene unclear. CDR3 size: 14 residues. Germline loops: CDR1 WNHNN, CDR2 SYGVQD (reference sequence). Between the trimmed V and J ends, which lost 0 bases and 8 bases, there was a span of 12 bases. The CDR3, as DNA: TGCGCCAGCAGTGAGTCCCTTGATCTAGGTACGCAGTATTTT. Amino acids: CASSESLDLGTQYF.

This clone showed up just a few times. The genes are TRBV6-1 and TRBJ2-7; TRBD1 agrees at 9 bases. Trimming cost V 4 bases and J 3 bases; bases outside gene matches: 4. Germline V lookup: CDR1 MNHNS, CDR2 SASEGT. This CDR3 comprises 14 residues. CDR3 residues: CASSVGQGVYEQYF. The CDR3 nucleotides read TGTGCCAGCAGTGTGGGACAGGGAGTCTACGAGCAGTACTTC.

This clone has just a few counts. The J gene is TRBJ2-3, the V gene TRBV30; D ambiguous. V lost 2 bases and J 6 bases, leaving 6 bases between the germline ends. Germline V gene data show CDR1 as GTSNPN and CDR2 as SVGIG (reference sequence). The CDR3 has 11 amino acids. CDR3 region: CAWSPRDTQYF. For the CDR3, the DNA is TGTGCCTGGAGTCCGAGGGATACGCAGTATTTT.

For the CDR3, the DNA is TGTGCCTGGAGTGTCCGTCGCTATGGCTACACCTTC. Translation gives CAWSVRRYGYTF. The chain couples TRBV30 to TRBJ1-2, with D uncertain. CDR1 and CDR2 from the germline V gene are GTSNPN and SVGIG (reference sequence). V dropped 0 bases and J dropped 4 bases, with 6 bases sitting between them. CDR3 length: 12 amino acids.

The rearrangement uses TRBV7-6 and TRBJ1-1, with a weak D call TRBD1 (6 bases). The CDR3 loop spans 13 amino acids. Germline assignment: CDR1 SGHVS and CDR2 FNYEAQ. Trimming took 5 bases from V and 2 from J, leaving 9 bases between them. The CDR3 sequence: CASSRTENTEAFF. As DNA, the CDR3 is TGTGCCAGCAGCCGGACAGAAAACACTGAAGCTTTCTTT.

The table lists this clone with a few counts. This sequence joins TRBV9 and TRBJ2-7, with TRBD1 identical over 11 bases. Losses at the gene ends were 2 bases for V and 7 bases for J; bases not matched to a gene: 8. Germline V gene data show CDR1 as SGDLS and CDR2 as YYNGEE. This CDR3 contains 15 residues. CDR3 residues: CASSVEGQGAREQYF. For the CDR3, the DNA is TGTGCCAGCAGCGTGGAAGGACAGGGGGCGAGGGAGCAGTACTTC. The whole variable domain, remainder taken from reference TRBV9 and TRBJ2-7, is DSGVTQTPKHLITATGQRVTLRCSPRSGDLSVYWYQQSLDQGLQFLIQYYNGEERAKGNILERFSAQQFPDLHSELNLSSLELGDSALYFCASSVEGQGAREQYFGPGTRLTVT.

The chain is built from TRBV9 and TRBJ2-5; a weak D match, TRBD2 (5 bases). Germline V gene lookup returns CDR1 SGDLS and CDR2 YYNGEE. V lost 2 bases and J 5 bases, leaving 16 bases between the germline ends. This CDR3 contains 15 residues. In DNA form, the CDR3 reads TGTGCCAGCAGCGTGGGCGAGGGTTGGAGGGAGACCCAGTACTTC. Protein: CASSVGEGWRETQYF.

This chain joins TRBV27 and TRBJ1-1; 8 bases agree with TRBD1. V shed 6 bases, J shed 5 bases, and the junction held 8 bases outside the gene matches. The germline V gene encodes CDR1 MNHEY and CDR2 SMNVEV (reference sequence). This CDR3 region has 14 residues. This CDR3 reads CASSNQGAVTEAFF. The CDR3 nucleotides are TGTGCCAGCAGCAACCAGGGGGCGGTAACTGAAGCTTTCTTT.

The V gene is TRBV5-4, the J gene TRBJ1-6; D may be TRBD1 (6 bases). V was shortened by 0 bases and J by 5 bases, with 21 bases between the two germline ends. There are 19 residues in the CDR3. Germline assignment: CDR1 SGHNT and CDR2 YYREEE (reference sequence). The CDR3 spells CASSLELVPSTGNNSPLHF. DNA for the CDR3: TGTGCCAGCAGCTTGGAACTCGTCCCTTCGACAGGAAATAATTCACCCCTCCACTTT.

This clone was counted once. The chain's CDR3 is CASSEYTGDRAFF. The DNA of the CDR3 is TGTGCCAGCAGTGAATATACAGGGGACCGAGCTTTCTTT. V usage is TRBV25-1 and J usage is TRBJ1-1; 7 bases fit TRBD1. The CDR3 has 13 residues. Losses at the gene ends were 0 bases for V and 10 bases for J; bases not matched to a gene: 5. In germline, CDR1 is MGHDK, CDR2 SYGVNS.

The genes are TRBV10-3 and TRBJ2-5; 12 bases line up with TRBD2. Per the germline V gene, CDR1 is ENHRY and CDR2 is SYGVKD. J was trimmed by 9 bases and V by 3 bases; bases with no gene match: 5. This CDR3 has 14 amino acids. CDR3 sequence reads: CAISEPTSGGAQYF. The CDR3 region has the DNA TGTGCCATCAGTGAACCGACTAGCGGGGGAGCCCAGTACTTC.

This chain connects TRBV28 to TRBJ2-1, with D tentatively TRBD1 (6 bases). Trimming cost V 5 bases and J 8 bases, with 19 bases left between them. The germline CDR1 and CDR2 sequences are MDHEN and SYDVKM. The CDR3 has 15 residues. The DNA for the CDR3 is TGTGCCAGCAGTCGAACCTCAGGGGTTTGGGATGAGCAGTTCTTC. Translated, it gives CASSRTSGVWDEQFF.

This clone was observed a few times. The chain is built from TRBV7-2 and TRBJ1-1, with D perhaps TRBD1 (6 bases). Germline CDR1 SGHTA, CDR2 FQGNSA. The CDR3 extends over 12 amino acids. The germline V and J ends were trimmed by 10 bases and 5 bases, with 14 bases remaining between them. The CDR3 bases are TGTGCCACCCGACAGGAGCGAACTGAAGCTTTCTTT. Its protein product is CATRQERTEAFF. Together with reference TRBV7-2 and TRBJ1-1, the CDR3 gives the full variable domain: GAGVSQSPSNKVTEKGKDVELRCDPISGHTALYWYRQSLGQGLEFLIYFQGNSAPDKSGLPSDRFSAERTGGSVSTLTIQRTQQEDSAVYLCATRQERTEAFFGQGTRLTVV.

The V call is TRBV9, the J call TRBJ2-3, with 9 bases matching TRBD2. Losses at the gene ends were 3 bases for V and 10 bases for J; bases not matched to a gene: 12. The CDR3 consists of 15 residues. Germline CDR1 is SGDLS and CDR2 is YYNGEE. The CDR3 sequence: CASSATSGSPSAQYF. The CDR3 DNA sequence: TGTGCCAGCAGCGCGACTAGCGGATCCCCATCGGCGCAGTATTTT.

The rearrangement joins TRBV2 to TRBJ2-3; D unresolved. CDR3 size: 14 residues. V lost 2 bases and J lost 1, with 7 bases in between. The V gene's germline CDR1 is SNHLY and CDR2 FYNNEI. The DNA for the CDR3 is TGTGCCAGCAGTGAACTGTATCGCACAGATACGCAGTATTTT. This encodes CASSELYRTDTQYF.

The CDR3: CASSQGGAYEQYF. The DNA for the CDR3 is TGCGCCAGCAGCCAAGGGGGGGCCTACGAGCAGTACTTC. The chain employs TRBV4-1 and TRBJ2-7; the D gene is possibly TRBD2 (6 bases). There are 13 residues in the CDR3. V was shortened by 1 base and J by 2 bases, with 6 bases between the two germline ends. Germline-derived CDR1 and CDR2 are MGHRA and YSYEKL.

This chain connects TRBV6-5 to TRBJ2-4; the match to TRBD2 covers 8 bases. Germline loops: CDR1 MNHEY, CDR2 SVGAGI. J lost 6 bases, V lost 10 bases, and 5 bases had no gene match. The CDR3 contains 12 residues. CDR3 sequence reads: CATSTSGNIQYF. As DNA, the CDR3 is TGTGCCACATCAACTAGCGGAAACATTCAGTACTTC.

V is TRBV7-9 and J is TRBJ1-2; tentative D call: TRBD1 (5 bases). The germline V and J ends were trimmed by 6 bases and 4 bases, with 18 bases remaining between them. Germline assignment: CDR1 SEHNR and CDR2 FQNEAQ (reference sequence). The CDR3 totals 15 residues. As DNA, the CDR3 is TGTGCCAGCAGGGGAGGGACGGGACTTGGCTATGGCTACACCTTC. Its translation is CASRGGTGLGYGYTF.

The chain joins TRBV7-6 to TRBJ2-7; TRBD2 matches at 9 bases. CDR1 and CDR2 (germline): SGHVS, FNYEAQ. The ends lost 5 bases at V and 3 bases at J; junction bases unmatched: 8. CDR3 length: 15 residues. DNA of the CDR3: TGTGCCAGCAGCACCCGGACTAGCGCTATCTACGAGCAGTACTTC. This gives the protein CASSTRTSAIYEQYF.

The chain combines TRBV2 with TRBJ2-1; no definite D call. The CDR3 totals 15 residues. V dropped 6 bases and J dropped 0 bases, with 12 bases sitting between them. The germline CDR1 and CDR2 sequences are SNHLY and FYNNEI. The CDR3: CASRAWSDSYNEQFF. CDR3 nucleotides: TGTGCCAGCAGGGCTTGGTCCGACTCCTACAATGAGCAGTTCTTC.

The rearrangement uses TRBV7-9 and TRBJ2-4, with 9 bases lining up with TRBD1. J lost 9 bases, V lost 5 bases, and 8 bases had no gene match. From germline, CDR1 is SEHNR and CDR2 FQNEAQ (reference sequence). This CDR3 is built from 14 residues. CDR3 amino acids: CASSAQGALGIQYF. CDR3 sequence (DNA): TGTGCCAGCAGCGCACAGGGGGCCCTAGGCATTCAGTACTTC.

The V gene is TRBV5-4, the J gene TRBJ2-1; D call uncertain. The CDR3 runs to 13 residues. The V end was cut by 0 bases, the J end by 7 bases, with 8 bases between. CDR1 is SGHNT and CDR2 is YYREEE in the germline V gene (reference sequence). CDR3 sequence (DNA): TGTGCCAGCAGCTTGGGACTGGTAAATGAGCAGTTCTTC. As protein: CASSLGLVNEQFF.

Remarks on this clone: An end of the junction differs from the germline gene, which may be a read error. J is TRBJ2-7 and V is TRBV7-9, with TRBD2 as a possible D gene (6 bases). Germline V lookup: CDR1 SEHNR, CDR2 FQNEAQ (reference sequence). This CDR3 contains 17 residues. In DNA, the CDR3 is TGTTCCAGCAGCTTATCTAATTTGGGGCGGGAAGGGTACGAGCAGTACTTC. Amino acid sequence: CSSSLSNLGREGYEQYF.

V is TRBV15 and J is TRBJ2-7, with TRBD1 identical over 8 bases. Trimming at V came to 4 bases and at J to 2 bases, leaving 7 bases not matched to a gene. CDR1 and CDR2 from the germline V gene are LNHNV and YYDKDF (reference sequence). The CDR3 contains 15 residues. The CDR3 bases are TGTGCCACCAGCACCCGACAGGGGTCGGCCTACGAGCAGTACTTC. Its translation is CATSTRQGSAYEQYF.

This sequence joins TRBV27 and TRBJ1-2, with D possibly being TRBD1 (6 bases). The germline V gene encodes CDR1 MNHEY and CDR2 SMNVEV (reference sequence). V was clipped by 2 bases and J by 6 bases, with 10 bases between them. There are 13 residues in the CDR3. The CDR3: CASSLNRVDGYTF. Here the CDR3 DNA reads TGTGCCAGCAGTTTAAACAGGGTTGATGGCTACACCTTC.

The chain has TRBV19 and TRBJ1-2, with D uncertain. Germline lookup yields CDR1 LNHDA and CDR2 SQIVND (reference sequence). The CDR3 has 14 amino acids. Between the trimmed V and J ends, which lost 5 bases and 5 bases, there was a span of 15 bases. CDR3 in DNA: TGTGCCAGTAGTCCCTGGACGGAGGAGTATGGCTACACCTTC. It translates to CASSPWTEEYGYTF.

This clone was detected a few times. The rearrangement uses TRBV5-1 and TRBJ1-1; D possibly corresponds to TRBD1 (5 bases). Deletions cut 0 bases from V and 0 bases from J, with 12 bases between. The CDR3 runs to 16 residues. CDR1 SGHRS and CDR2 YFSETQ come from the germline V gene. CDR3 coding DNA: TGCGCCAGCAGCTTGGGGAAGGACACGCTGAACACTGAAGCTTTCTTT. This codes for CASSLGKDTLNTEAFF.